This T cell receptor (beta chain) stems from a study of cytomegalovirus exposure and HLA in healthy donors. Study as a whole: Earlier, 117 million unique TCR beta sequences were recovered from approximately 180 million T cells by an analysis.

Use of 60 Vbeta and 13 Jbeta primers characterized the PCR. Data came from immunoSEQ multiplex PCR; TCRdb stores just in-frame clones and leaves some out. This sample has around 150,000 clones, with approximately 81% found just once. The trim removed 6 bases at V and 6 bases at J, leaving 7 bases unmatched. In germline, CDR1 is SNHLY, CDR2 FYNNEI. The CDR3 runs 14 residues. The chain combines TRBV2 with TRBJ2-5; TRBD2 aligns across 10 bases. Sequenced: PBMCs. The sequence derives from a woman between 25 and 40 years old in good health and CMV-seropositive. The CDR3 nucleotides are TGTGCCAGCAGAGAGACTAGCGGGCTCCAGACCCAGTACTTC. This codes for CASRETSGLQTQYF.